The 14 T cell receptor beta chains in this list originate from one sample, sequenced in a study of blood T cell repertoires in COVID-19. Profiled with immunoSEQ multiplex PCR; TCRdb holds only in-frame clones, not every one. The sample shows some 110,000 clones, 90% of them seen only once. Input material: peripheral blood. The receptors derive from a human donor with active COVID-19. The donor label of this sample is uncertain.

As concerns this clone: A junction boundary mismatches the germline segment, possibly from a read error. This chain connects TRBV7-2 to TRBJ1-4, with 7 bases that match TRBD1. The CDR3 is 16 residues long. Germline values: CDR1 SGHTA, CDR2 FQGNSA. The CDR3 spells CASSLDRVSTNEKLFF. CDR3 in DNA: TGTGCCAGCAGTTTAGACAGGGTTTCGACTAATGAAAAACTGTTTTTT.

The chain joins TRBV11-3 to TRBJ2-3; D unresolved. Trimming took 2 bases from V and 4 from J, leaving 13 bases between them. The V gene's germline CDR1 is SGHNT and CDR2 YENEEA. This CDR3 spans 15 amino acids. The CDR3 DNA is TGTGCCAGCAGCTTAAGTATTGCGATGTCAGATACGCAGTATTTT. This encodes CASSLSIAMSDTQYF.

The V and J genes are TRBV6-2 or TRBV6-3 and TRBJ2-1; 8 bases are a match to TRBD2. V was pared by 4 bases and J by 2 bases, with 7 bases of the junction left unmatched. The CDR3 runs to 16 residues. Per germline, CDR1 MNHEY and CDR2 SVGEGT. CDR3 amino acids: CASSSPVAGTYNEQFF. CDR3 bases: TGTGCCAGCAGTTCCCCAGTAGCGGGAACCTACAATGAGCAGTTCTTC.

The J gene is TRBJ2-3, the V gene TRBV5-4; TRBD2 matches at 10 bases. Trimming cost V 3 bases and J 4 bases; bases outside gene matches: 5. There are 15 residues in the CDR3. The germline CDR1 and CDR2 sequences are SGHNT and YYREEE (reference sequence). CDR3 coding DNA: TGTGCCAGCAGCTCGGGAGCGGGGGGGTCAGATACGCAGTATTTT. Residues: CASSSGAGGSDTQYF.

The gene calls are TRBV3-1 (or the pseudogene TRBV3-2) and TRBJ2-7; D is unclear. With 4 bases removed from V and 0 bases from J, the gap between germline ends came to 13 bases. The CDR3 contains 15 residues. Germline V CDR1 and CDR2: LGHDT, YNNKEL (reference sequence). The CDR3 sequence is CASSLPTLGSYEQYF. The CDR3 region has the DNA TGTGCCAGCAGCCTTCCCACGCTCGGCTCCTACGAGCAGTACTTC.

The chain links TRBV6-6 to TRBJ2-3; D gene ambiguous. Germline V gene sequence: CDR1 MNHNY, CDR2 SVGAGI (reference sequence). The CDR3 spans 13 residues. V was pared by 8 bases and J by 0 bases, with 9 bases between. In DNA, the CDR3 is TGTGCCAGCGACTTCTCTAGCACAGATACGCAGTATTTT. This codes for CASDFSSTDTQYF.

This rearrangement joins TRBV23-1 to TRBJ2-2; 11 bases are a match to TRBD1. TRBV23-1 has ORF status, its function being uncertain. Trimming at V came to 2 bases and at J to 3 bases, leaving 11 bases not matched to a gene. CDR3 length: 19 amino acids. DNA of the CDR3: TGCGCCAGCAGTCAAATCCGGGACAGGGGGGGCCGAGACACCGGGGAGCTGTTTTTT. It encodes CASSQIRDRGGRDTGELFF.

The rearrangement links TRBV6-6 to TRBJ2-2; a possible D gene is TRBD2 (7 bases). Germline CDR1 is MNHNY and CDR2 is SVGAGI (reference sequence). CDR3 length: 15 residues. Trimming stripped 6 bases from V and 6 bases from J, with 17 bases between. The CDR3 region is CASRPPGGWSGELFF. CDR3 DNA: TGTGCCAGCAGACCGCCGGGGGGCTGGTCCGGGGAGCTGTTTTTT.

The chain recombines TRBV12-3 or TRBV12-4 with TRBJ1-1; D remains ambiguous. V gave up 3 bases and J gave up 7 bases, with 12 bases separating them. This CDR3 is 13 amino acids long. The CDR3 region is CASSFLGRSEAFF. The CDR3, as DNA: TGTGCCAGCAGTTTCCTGGGGAGGAGTGAAGCTTTCTTT.

This chain connects TRBV7-8 to TRBJ2-3, with D possibly being TRBD1 (7 bases). From germline, CDR1 is SGHVS and CDR2 FQNEAQ. The CDR3 runs to 16 residues. V lost 5 bases and J 0 bases, leaving 15 bases between the germline ends. CDR3: CASSLQGGRSTDTQYF. The CDR3 coding sequence is TGTGCCAGCAGCCTCCAGGGGGGACGTAGCACAGATACGCAGTATTTT.

A few counts support this clone. The chain recombines TRBV19 with TRBJ1-4; D might be TRBD1 (5 bases). Looked up from germline, CDR1 is LNHDA and CDR2 is SQIVND (reference sequence). The CDR3 is 16 amino acids. V lost 2 bases and J 5 bases, leaving 15 bases between the germline ends. CDR3 sequence: CASSIRHQGINEKLFF. CDR3 DNA sequence: TGTGCCAGTAGTATAAGGCACCAGGGCATCAATGAAAAACTGTTTTTT.

Here the CDR3 reads CATRLPGQGQGEQFF. The CDR3 DNA follows: TGTGCCACCCGTCTTCCGGGACAGGGGCAGGGTGAGCAGTTCTTC. V and J are TRBV6-5 and TRBJ2-1; 10 nucleotides agree with TRBD1. The CDR3 is 15 amino acids. Per germline, CDR1 MNHEY and CDR2 SVGAGI. Unmatched junction bases numbered 15, after V lost 10 bases and J lost 9 bases.

Turning to this clone: Other DNA sequences in the sample encode the same CDR3. The CDR3 loop is CAWSPGQNTEAFF. For the CDR3, the DNA is TGTGCCTGGAGTCCCGGACAGAACACTGAAGCTTTCTTT. The V call is TRBV30, the J call TRBJ1-1; TRBD1 is a possible D gene (5 bases). The CDR3 has 13 amino acids. Trimming removed 2 bases from V and 1 base from J, with 8 bases in between. Germline V gene lookup returns CDR1 GTSNPN and CDR2 SVGIG (reference sequence). The full variable domain, its missing parts supplied by reference TRBV30 and TRBJ1-1, is SQTIHQWPATLVQPVGSPLSLECTVEGTSNPNLYWYRQAAGRGLQLLFYSVGIGQISSEVPQNLSASRPQDRQFILSSKKLLLSDSGFYLCAWSPGQNTEAFFGQGTRLTVV.

The sample holds a few counts of this clone. The CDR3 DNA follows: TGTGCCAGCAGCTCAACTCCCGGGGGGCTCCCTAATGGCTACACCTTC. This gives the protein CASSSTPGGLPNGYTF. This rearrangement joins TRBV7-8 to TRBJ1-2; tentative D call: TRBD1 (6 bases). The V end lost 4 bases, the J end lost 6 bases, and 21 bases lay between the germline ends. This CDR3 contains 16 residues. Germline CDR1 reads SGHVS; CDR2 reads FQNEAQ.